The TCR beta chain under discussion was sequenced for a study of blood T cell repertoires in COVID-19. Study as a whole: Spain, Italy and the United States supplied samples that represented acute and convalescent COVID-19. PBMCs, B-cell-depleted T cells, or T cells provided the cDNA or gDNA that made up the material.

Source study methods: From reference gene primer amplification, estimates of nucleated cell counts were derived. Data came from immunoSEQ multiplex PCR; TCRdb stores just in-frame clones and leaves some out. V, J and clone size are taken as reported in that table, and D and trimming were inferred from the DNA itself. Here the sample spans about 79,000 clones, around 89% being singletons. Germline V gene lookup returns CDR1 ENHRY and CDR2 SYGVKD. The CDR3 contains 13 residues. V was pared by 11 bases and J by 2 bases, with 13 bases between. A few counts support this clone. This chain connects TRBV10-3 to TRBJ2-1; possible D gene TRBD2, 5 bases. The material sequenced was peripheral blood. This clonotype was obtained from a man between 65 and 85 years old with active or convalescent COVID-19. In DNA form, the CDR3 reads TGTGCCGCCGCGGAGAGGGCCTACAATGAGCAGTTCTTC. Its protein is CAAAERAYNEQFF.